The clone carrying this T cell receptor beta chain was picked up a small number of times. The source of the sample is a study of blood T cell repertoires in COVID-19. Study summary: There were acute and convalescent COVID-19 samples, and they came from the United States, Italy and Spain. PBMCs, B-cell-depleted T cells, or T cells provided the cDNA or gDNA that made up the material.

Per the original methods: Estimation of nucleated cell counts relied on the amplification of reference gene primers. The data were produced by immunoSEQ multiplex PCR, yet TCRdb's version contains in-frame clones alone and is incomplete. Clone size and the V and J calls come from that table; the DNA yielded D and trimming. Of roughly 300,000 clones detected, 88% appear once; the ten largest clones hold almost 9.5%. J gave up 7 bases and V 3 bases, and 6 bases lay outside the gene matches. The germline V gene encodes CDR1 SGHAT and CDR2 FQNNGV. The CDR3 sequence is 13 residues long. The source is a man between 18 and 35 years old with active or convalescent COVID-19. The material sequenced was peripheral blood. The gene calls are TRBV11-2 and TRBJ2-7, with 7 bases identical to TRBD1. CDR3 sequence reads: CASSLKTGREQYF. Written as DNA, the CDR3 is TGTGCCAGCAGCTTGAAGACAGGGCGAGAGCAGTACTTC.